The present entry profiles one TCR beta chain with its context. The clone's antigen remains unknown. No much larger clonotype is one base removed from it; base qualities were not supplied. The record originates from a study of Ad26.COV2.S vaccination and SARS-CoV-2 variants (TCRdb year 2021). Study-wide context: Donors in the vaccine arm were drawn from COV1001, a multicentre, randomized, double-blind, placebo-controlled phase I-IIa trial testing Ad26.COV2.S in healthy adults. Trial participants were randomized into five groups of five: low-dose or high-dose Ad26.COV2.S given once or twice, or placebo on both occasions. Investigators remained blinded to trial group allocation during experiments and outcome assessment. Ad26.COV2.S was administered intramuscularly at 5 x 10^10 or 1 x 10^11 viral particles, either as a single shot or as two shots given 56 days apart. A total of 32 samples were included in the TCR-sequenced set, comprising approximately 20 Ad26.COV2.S vaccine recipients, 5 placebo recipients and 8 SARS-CoV-2 convalescent individuals. TCRbeta repertoire sequencing was used to assess the specificity and breadth of SARS-CoV-2-reactive T cell receptors after Ad26.COV2.S vaccination.

The CDR3 holds 14 amino acids from the cysteine to the phenylalanine. Only the CDR3 part of the read is kept: 42 bases, read in frame from the first base. CDR1 and CDR2, per the germline V gene (reference sequence), are LNHNV and YYDKDF. From V the trimming removes 5 bases and from J it removes 8 bases, while the gene matches leave 8 bases of the junction unaccounted for. What this sample's treatment or condition label stands for: about 20 received Ad26.COV2.S at low or high dose, single or two shots; several received placebo; per-sample allocation not given. For vaccine and placebo recipients, the sequenced repertoires came from samples collected on day 63 after the first injection. In Cohort 1b, more than 20 adults aged 18-55 years were enrolled at a single site in Boston, USA, between 29 July and 7 August 2020. Ad26.COV2.S consisted of a replication-incompetent adenovirus type 26 vector by which a prefusion-stabilized SARS-CoV-2 spike protein from the original Wuhan strain was expressed.

The immunoSEQ Assay was used to sequence TCRbeta CDR3 regions. After extraction, genomic DNA underwent amplification by bias-controlled multiplex PCR, followed by high-throughput sequencing. Processing in the source paper ran as follows. Collapsing and filtering of sequences were performed to quantify the absolute abundance of each unique TCRbeta CDR3 region. T cell fraction was estimated by normalization of TCRbeta template counts to usable DNA, with usable DNA being measured through amplification of reference genes present in all nucleated cells. Repertoire TCRs were annotated as SARS-CoV-2-specific when V gene, CDR3 amino acid sequence and J gene were exactly matched to a known reactive TCR set. The reference SARS-CoV-2 TCR set was derived from MIRA and filtered for enrichment in COVID-19-positive ImmuneCODE repertoires, a step that removed public or cross-reactive TCRs. Using the MIRA antigens, annotated TCRs were further analysed by specific ORF or by position within an ORF. Depth was the summed frequency of annotated unique rearrangements, while breadth was defined as annotated unique rearrangements over total unique productive rearrangements. TCR breadth was compared between groups using two-sided Wilcoxon rank-sum tests. The table was pulled from immuneACCESS by TCRdb, which kept in-frame rearrangements only. Such tables lose some clones; where checked, under half of the loss comes from unresolved V genes, and the rest has no known cause. Clone size and V and J calls were adopted from that table, with D and trimming inferred from the DNA. The sample contains about 350,000 clones, roughly 90% of them found a single time. The ten largest clones add up to approximately 5% of the sample.

Summary of the overall study and its limitations: Non-spike TCR breadth was comparable between vaccine and placebo recipients, consistent with the vaccine containing only spike. After vaccination, substantial breadth of spike-specific CD8+ and CD4+ T cell responses was reported. Higher spike-specific TCR breadth was observed in Ad26.COV2.S recipients than in placebo recipients (P = 0.0014). The study was not powered to compare responses between vaccine doses or regimens. The authors noted that the TCR breadth and depth analyses may have underestimated total T cell responses.

The material sequenced was peripheral blood, taken in a trial of Ad26.COV2.S vaccine versus placebo. The V and J genes are TRBV15 and TRBJ1-4, and TRBD1 matches 7 of the central bases. This receptor was obtained from a person between 18 and 65 years old who received the Ad26.COV2.S COVID-19 vaccine or a placebo. The CDR3: CATSETGEVEKLFF. Here is the DNA: TGTGCCACCAGCGAAACAGGGGAAGTCGAAAAACTGTTTTTT.